This TCR beta chain comes out of a study of blood T cells in healthy people across ages. Sample-barcoded 5' priming and a J-beta primer mix drove a second PCR of roughly 6 to 12 cycles. TCRdb reprocessed the 5' RACE reads with MiXCR, giving one entry per CDR3 protein. The sample has some 1,500,000 distinct CDR3 sequences; approximately 43% are singletons. CDR3 length: 15 amino acids. Germline V gene lookup returns CDR1 SEHNR and CDR2 FQNEAQ (reference sequence). The ends were cut back, 5 bases at V and 7 bases at J, with 17 bases in the middle. The clonotype was recovered from a woman aged 18-29 years in good health. Sequencing was performed on blood. The chain links TRBV7-9 to TRBJ1-4, with D perhaps TRBD1 (5 bases). This chain's CDR3 is CASSPQGEGREKLFF. In nucleotides, the CDR3 is TGTGCCAGCAGCCCCCAAGGCGAGGGACGTGAAAAACTGTTTTTT.